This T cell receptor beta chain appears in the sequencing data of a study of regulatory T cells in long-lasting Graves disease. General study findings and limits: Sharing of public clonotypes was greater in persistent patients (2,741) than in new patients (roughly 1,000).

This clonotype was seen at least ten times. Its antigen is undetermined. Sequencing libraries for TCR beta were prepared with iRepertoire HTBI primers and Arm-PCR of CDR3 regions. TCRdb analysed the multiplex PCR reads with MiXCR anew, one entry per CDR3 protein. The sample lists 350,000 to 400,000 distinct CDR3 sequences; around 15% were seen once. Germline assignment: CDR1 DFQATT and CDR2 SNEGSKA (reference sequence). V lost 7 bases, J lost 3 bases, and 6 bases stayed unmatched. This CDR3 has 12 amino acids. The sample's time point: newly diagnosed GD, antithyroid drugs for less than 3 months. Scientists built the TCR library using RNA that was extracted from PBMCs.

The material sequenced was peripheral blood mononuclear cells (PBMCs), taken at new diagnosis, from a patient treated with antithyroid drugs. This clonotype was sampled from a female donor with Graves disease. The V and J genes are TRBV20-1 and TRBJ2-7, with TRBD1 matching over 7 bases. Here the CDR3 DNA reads TGCAGTGTGTTCAGGGGGTACTACGAGCAGTACTTC. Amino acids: CSVFRGYYEQYF.